Listed here is a single TCR beta chain. This clonotype was observed at least ten times. Its antigen is not yet known. The input lacks base qualities; no much larger clone sits a single base away. The entry originates in a study of T cell repertoires in cytomegalovirus infection (dated by TCRdb to between 2018 and 2021). A note on the overall study: The HLA type of each donor mattered for the analysis, because public TCR beta signatures pointed to carriage of CMV infection along with the matching HLA type. What the authors observed across the whole study: Cumulative frequency of public TCR beta family members discriminated carriers of CMV infection plus the relevant HLA type in this cohort and an independent 352-donor cohort. In the ex vivo response, HLA-C-restricted CMV-specific TCR beta clonotypes were dominant, and in two of eight donors the single most frequent clonotype came from this HLA-C-restricted group.

The sample was run on an Illumina HiSeq 1500. The public reads were reanalyzed by TCRdb: fastp trimming at Q25, MiXCR alignment, in-frame beta chains only. A single entry per CDR3 protein holds the most common genes and DNA from its merged rows. This sample lists approximately 190,000 distinct CDR3 sequences; roughly 30% were detected once. 30% to 40% of the sample goes to the ten largest clones. CDR1 and CDR2 are drawn from the germline V gene: SGHTA, FQGNSA. Including the terminal cysteine and phenylalanine, the CDR3 comprises 15 residues. The retained sequence is limited to the CDR3, 45 bases, with the frame set at the first base. Trimming takes 2 bases from V and 6 bases from J, and the germline ends sit 15 bases apart.

The specimen was PBMCs. The receptor was isolated from a human donor in good health (CMV status not recorded). Some clones in this sample may be carry-over from other donors' samples. The chain joins TRBV7-2 to TRBJ2-3; the D region is possibly TRBD1 or TRBD2, each matching across 5 bases. CDR3 loop: CASSLSGALTDTQYF. The nucleotides are TGTGCCAGCAGCTTATCCGGGGCCCTAACGGATACGCAGTATTTT.